The clone carrying this TCR beta chain was found once. No antigen is known for it. The data derive from a study of shared clonotypes between healthy human individuals. Study as a whole: Donors had three CD4 naive, three CD4 memory, two CD8 naive and one CD8 memory plate apiece.

Original handling: ImmunoSEQ gave junction-only sequences without quality scores, so filtering differed. Only in-frame clones appear in the TCRdb table, and some are missing; sequencing was by immunoSEQ multiplex PCR. Clonal size and the V and J genes are those of that table, whereas D and trimming came from the DNA. This table holds some 2.3 million clones, 80% to 95% found once. Overall study results and limits: For naive CD4 cells, around 5.1% of clonotypes were shared across a handful of donors.

From germline, CDR1 is MNHEY and CDR2 SVGAGI. V was trimmed by 0 bases and J by 5 bases, leaving 13 bases between them. The CDR3 is 15 amino acids. This receptor was taken from a man aged 18-30 years in good health. Some clones in this sample may be carry-over from other donors' samples. Sequenced sample: naive CD4+ T cells from PBMCs. The subset: CD45RA+ positively selected. This chain links TRBV6-5 with TRBJ1-1; no clear D gene. CDR3 coding DNA: TGTGCCAGCAGTTACTCGAGTGGGGTGGGGACTGAAGCTTTCTTT. Translated, it gives CASSYSSGVGTEAFF.